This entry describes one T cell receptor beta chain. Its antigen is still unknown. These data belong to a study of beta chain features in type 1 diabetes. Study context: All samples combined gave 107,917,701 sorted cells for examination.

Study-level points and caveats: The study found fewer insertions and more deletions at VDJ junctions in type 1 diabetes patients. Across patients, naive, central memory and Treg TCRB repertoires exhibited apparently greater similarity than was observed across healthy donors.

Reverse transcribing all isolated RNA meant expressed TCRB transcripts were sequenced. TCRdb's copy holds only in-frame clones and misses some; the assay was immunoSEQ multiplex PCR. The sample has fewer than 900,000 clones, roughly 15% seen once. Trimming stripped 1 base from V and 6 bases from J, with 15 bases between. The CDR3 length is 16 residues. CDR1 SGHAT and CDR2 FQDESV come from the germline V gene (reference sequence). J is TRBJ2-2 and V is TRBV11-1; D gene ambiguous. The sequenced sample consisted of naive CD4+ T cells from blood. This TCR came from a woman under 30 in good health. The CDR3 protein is CASSLGWERSAGELFF. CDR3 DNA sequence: TGTGCCAGCAGCTTAGGCTGGGAACGCAGCGCCGGGGAGCTGTTTTTT.